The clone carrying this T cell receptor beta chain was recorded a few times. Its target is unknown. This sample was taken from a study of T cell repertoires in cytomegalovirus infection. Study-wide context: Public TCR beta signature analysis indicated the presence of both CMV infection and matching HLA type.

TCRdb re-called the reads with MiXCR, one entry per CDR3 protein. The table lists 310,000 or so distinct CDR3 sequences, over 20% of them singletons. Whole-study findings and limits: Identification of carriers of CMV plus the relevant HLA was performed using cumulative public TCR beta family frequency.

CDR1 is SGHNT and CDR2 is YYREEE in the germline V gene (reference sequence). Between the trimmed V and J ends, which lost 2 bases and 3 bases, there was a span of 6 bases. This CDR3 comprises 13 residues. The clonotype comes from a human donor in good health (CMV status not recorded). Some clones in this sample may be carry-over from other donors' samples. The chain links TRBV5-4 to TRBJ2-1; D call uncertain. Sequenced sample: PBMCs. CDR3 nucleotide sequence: TGTGCCAGCAGCTTTGGTTTCTACAATGAGCAGTTCTTC. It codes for CASSFGFYNEQFF.